The source of this TCR beta chain is a study of cytomegalovirus exposure and HLA in healthy donors (dated by TCRdb to about 2017). Turning to the overall study: In an earlier analysis of some 610 of the donors, 276 Gb of sequence data and 100 million or so unique TCR beta sequences from about 179 million T cells were reported. The study combined high-throughput TCR immunosequencing, statistical association of individual TCRs with disease status, and machine learning to predict cytomegalovirus infection status. Because of strong linkage in the cohort, five DR-DQ haplotypes were treated as single units for association and clustering. A later analysis re-analyzed previously published TCR beta repertoires from 550 to 700 donors and added high-resolution HLA genotyping to study TCR occurrence patterns. Across 398 genotyped donors of the cohort, an average of about 240,000 unique TCR beta nucleotide sequences per donor were sequenced, and 15% to 20% of those sequences were non-productive. Typing coverage differed by locus: A, B, C, DRB1 and DQB1 were typed in about 629-630 donors, DQA1 in roughly 500, DPA1 in 600 to 610, and DPB1 in 472. In an earlier analysis of roughly 580 of the donors, high-throughput TCR beta sequencing was used to judge whether each TCR beta V gene segment behaved as functional or pseudogenic. Both class I and class II loci were covered by HLA typing, at four-digit resolution. In the later analysis, no new phenotypic data were used to find candidate immune exposures; instead, reliance was placed on TCR beta sequences and their occurrence across donors. All discovery cohort repertoires had been generated using a single sequencing platform. The study aimed to test whether signatures of past pathogen exposure could be identified by cataloging public T cell receptors. A later genetic analysis used genome-wide SNP genotypes for about three fifths of the 666 donors, treating that subset as a discovery cohort. Donor age, sex, ethnicity and CMV serostatus were compiled alongside the repertoire data. The T cell repertoires of under 750 subjects were profiled by immunosequencing and related to cytomegalovirus serostatus. Of the 300 to 450 genotyped donors, less than 90% were placed in the genetic ancestry cluster associated with self-reported Caucasian donors. About 280 gigabases of sequencing data and roughly 81 million unique TCR sequences made up an early release that covered some 640 HLA-typed donors. Besides the first cohort of about 730 subjects, a separate validation cohort made up of 120 different subjects was used. Study-wide conclusions, independent of this receptor: A total of 150 to 200 TCR beta chains were listed by the study as associated with cytomegalovirus. For the cohort, immune exposure information was limited to CMV serostatus. The presence/absence analyses assumed that sequencing depth was roughly uniform across donors, and that assumption may not be true. Cytomegalovirus status was reported to be diagnosed by the classifier with high specificity and sensitivity in both the original and validation cohorts. This cohort had only TCR beta chains sequenced, and the lack of alpha or paired-chain data limited which features could be detected. A later analysis reported that several top co-occurrence clusters appeared linked to parvovirus B19, influenza, CMV and Epstein-Barr virus. When HLA alleles, especially DR and DQ, strongly co-occurred, attributing TCR associations to individual alleles was difficult. According to the authors, the approach could potentially be generalized to other disease states and immunological phenotypes. A cluster of highly shared sequence variants was judged likely to be a technical artifact of the sequencing pipeline. Compared with the approximately 700-donor mean, donors in an Asian-associated ancestry cluster had fewer N-insertions in productive TCRs, according to a later genetic analysis. At a false discovery rate of 0.05, a later analysis linked around 15,000 TCR beta sequences to specific HLA alleles. A further reported finding was that TCR beta sequences accurately predicted the HLA-A and HLA-B alleles for most subjects in the first cohort. Correlated functional status among segregating V segments might be attributable to linkage disequilibrium, but an unknown experimental factor could not be ruled out. A later analysis found that TCR association rates varied across HLA loci, with DRB1 alleles showing the most associated TCRs and HLA-C alleles the fewest. Because counts were too low, seventeen rarely observed V segments, including chromosome 9 orphons, were excluded from the earlier analysis of about 500 of the donors. In vitro tests confirmed that a few of the cytomegalovirus-associated TCR beta chains recognize cytomegalovirus antigens. A later genetic analysis associated a missense DCLRE1C variant with V-gene and J-gene trimming of TCR beta chains, and an independent cohort replicated the association. An earlier analysis of roughly 570 of the donors showed that most TCR beta V segments appeared in productive rearrangements either about 87% or about 30% of the time, which broadly matched IMGT annotations. Across donors, most TCR sequences were observed very rarely, whereas some public TCRs were present in many individuals. In a later analysis, HLA-associated TCR beta chains were found to be more clonally expanded and to have lower generation probabilities than equally common non-associated chains. Most CMV-associated TCR beta chains appeared to be HLA-restricted in a later analysis, and the HLA associations seemed to be driven largely by CMV exposure. Because some donors lacked HLA typing at each locus, the association tests relied only on the typed subset.

Preparation of the library involved the immunoSEQ multiplex PCR assay. For the multiplex PCR, a mixture combining 60 forward primers for TCR Vbeta segments and 13 reverse primers for TCR Jbeta segments was used. The CDR3 region of rearranged TCR beta genes was amplified from genomic DNA with a multiplex PCR assay. On the Illumina HiSeq System, the amplified TCR beta libraries were sequenced as 87-base-pair reads. Regarding the original processing steps: A later analysis counted about 76 million unique TCR beta chains across the 666 repertoires, and 9 million to 14 million of these chains were shared by at least two donors. Raw reads were error-corrected and collapsed into unique sequences by a nearest-neighbor algorithm in which closely related sequences were merged to remove PCR and sequencing errors. CDR3 sequences were aligned to IMGT reference sequences to assign V, D and J gene segments. Each retained sequence needed at least a six-nucleotide match to both a V gene segment and a J gene segment. Rearrangements were classified as productive when the CDR3 lacked stop codons and remained in frame with V and J, and all other rearrangements were classified as non-productive. Following IMGT convention, CDR3 was defined as the stretch from the second conserved V-encoded cysteine up to the conserved J-encoded phenylalanine. Sequences without an unambiguous match to a single V gene segment were excluded from the earlier analysis of about 600 of the donors. An earlier analysis of over 450 of the donors classified V segments as functional when productive rearrangements were above 56.7% and as segregating when the standard deviation between donors was above 5%. A statistical classification framework was built to diagnose cytomegalovirus status from the catalog of TCR beta chain sequences. In a later analysis, TCR nucleotide sequences were compared against IMGT/GENE-DB human TR gene sequences so that V and J genes could be assigned. The TCRdist pipeline was used in a later analysis to assign CDR3 sequences and most-parsimonious VDJ recombination scenarios. A later analysis defined each TCR beta chain by its CDR3 amino acid sequence plus V-gene family, and excluded reads lacking a unique V-gene family. In a later analysis, approximately 590 highly shared, low-generation-probability nucleotide sequences were removed to address suspected cross-contamination and a sequencing artifact. In a later analysis, a clonal expansion index was calculated for each public chain from normalized within-repertoire ranks of inferred template counts. Generation probabilities in a later analysis came from a VDJ recombination model fitted to out-of-frame rearrangements, and those results were checked against IGoR. Hypergeometric tests were used in a later analysis to score TCR-TCR, TCR-HLA and TCR-CMV co-occurrence, with a repertoire-size bias correction applied to the TCR pairs. False discovery rates were estimated in a later analysis by permuting HLA or CMV assignments 20 times. A later analysis grouped co-occurring TCRs with DBSCAN, adding TCRdist sequence similarity when clustering within HLA-allele-positive subsets. Repertoires with fewer than 30,000 or more than 120,000 public chains were left out of co-occurrence clustering, as were about 5 repertoires with anomalous nucleotide sharing. TCRdb took this table from immuneACCESS and kept in-frame rearrangements with V and J called. Such tables lack part of the clones; where checked against another copy, unresolved V genes explain under half of the gap, and the rest is unexplained. D and trimming come from the DNA, and the V and J calls and clone size come from that table. Within this sample are 95,000 to 150,000 clones, with under 80% of them counted one time only. Approximately 13% of the sample is taken by the ten largest.

Worth noting for this clone: Its antigen has not been determined. No base-level quality is on record; no much larger clone is a single base apart.

The cohort consisted of approximately 690 healthy bone marrow donors. At the time of sampling, every cohort member was nominally healthy, though immune exposures that went unrecorded were likely present. The donor tested CMV seropositive, placing the donor among the 310 or so seropositive members of the cohort. Every donor gave a peripheral blood sample, and the peripheral blood mononuclear cells from that sample were used for TCR beta sequencing. The Qiagen DNeasy Blood Extraction Kit was used to extract genomic DNA from the blood cell samples. The TCR was taken from a woman aged 60-75 years in good health and CMV-seropositive. The sequenced sample was PBMCs.

The DNA sequence is as follows: TGTGCCAGCAGTTATGCCGACAGGGTCCGGGAGCAGTACTTC. The translation is CASSYADRVREQYF. The rearrangement combines TRBV27 with TRBJ2-7, and TRBD1 aligns with 7 junction nucleotides. The CDR3, from cysteine to phenylalanine, totals 14 residues. CDR3 DNA is the only sequence kept; it has 42 bases, read in frame from the first base. CDR1 and CDR2, per the germline V gene (reference sequence), are MNHEY and SMNVEV. Germline trimming: 4 bases from V, 7 bases from J; junction bases outside gene matches: 10.